The 20 T cell receptor beta chains below all came from one sample that was sequenced in a study of CD8 T cells in Susac syndrome. An input of roughly 0.45 to 1 ug of RNA was subjected to reverse transcription using random hexamers. MiXCR was run by TCRdb on the immunoSEQ multiplex PCR reads, yielding one entry per CDR3 protein. Among 110,000 to 150,000 distinct CDR3 sequences listed, approximately 95% were seen once. Sequencing used CD8+ T cells from PBMCs. Receptors were obtained from a human donor in good health.

The chain has TRBV27 and TRBJ1-2; no clear D. Between the trimmed V and J ends, which lost 4 bases and 2 bases, there was a span of 8 bases. The CDR3 sequence is 13 residues long. CDR1 and CDR2 (germline): MNHEY, SMNVEV (reference sequence). The CDR3: CASSSLLNYGYTF. For the CDR3, the DNA is TGTGCCAGCAGTTCCCTCCTAAACTATGGCTACACCTTC.

The chain has TRBV7-9 and TRBJ1-6; D call uncertain. Germline values: CDR1 SEHNR, CDR2 FQNEAQ (reference sequence). The V and J ends lost 1 base and 7 bases respectively, with 8 bases between them. The length of the CDR3 is 14 residues. CDR3 loop: CASSLGLTNSPLHF. The CDR3 bases are TGTGCCAGCAGCTTAGGACTGACGAATTCACCCCTCCACTTT.

The chain carries TRBV5-1 and TRBJ2-1, with 11 positions matching TRBD2. There are 15 residues in the CDR3. In germline, CDR1 is SGHRS, CDR2 YFSETQ. J was trimmed by 8 bases and V by 4 bases; bases with no gene match: 8. As DNA, the CDR3 is TGCGCCAGCAGCCAAGTAGCGGGAGGGCGGGATGAGCAGTTCTTC. This encodes CASSQVAGGRDEQFF. The full variable domain, its missing parts supplied by reference TRBV5-1 and TRBJ2-1, is KAGVTQTPRYLIKTRGQQVTLSCSPISGHRSVSWYQQTPGQGLQFLFEYFSETQRNKGNFPGRFSGRQFSNSRSEMNVSTLELGDSALYLCASSQVAGGRDEQFFGPGTRLTVL.

The V gene is TRBV30, the J gene TRBJ2-7; 7 bases align to TRBD2. CDR3 size: 13 residues. Germline CDR1 GTSNPN, CDR2 SVGIG (reference sequence). Trimming cost V 8 bases and J 4 bases; bases outside gene matches: 11. CDR3 amino acids: CAASGTTRYEQYF. In DNA form, the CDR3 reads TGTGCCGCCTCCGGGACTACGCGATACGAGCAGTACTTC.

The gene calls are TRBV7-2 and TRBJ2-1, with D possibly TRBD2 on 6 matching bases. Trimming took off 5 bases at V and 7 bases at J, with 12 bases between the two ends. CDR3 length: 13 residues. CDR1 and CDR2 from the germline V gene are SGHTA and FQGNSA. In DNA form, the CDR3 reads TGTGCCAGCAGCGGGAGGCCGTGGAATGAGCAGTTCTTC. It codes for CASSGRPWNEQFF.

V and J are TRBV6-2 or TRBV6-3 and TRBJ2-7; D call uncertain. The CDR3 has 13 residues. Trimming left V 5 bases short and J 2 bases short, with 10 bases between. The germline V gene encodes CDR1 MNHEY and CDR2 SVGEGT. The DNA of the CDR3 is TGTGCCAGCAGTGTGGGCAGTCCCTACGAGCAGTACTTC. Encoded protein: CASSVGSPYEQYF.

This chain connects TRBV11-2 to TRBJ2-5; TRBD1 agrees at 11 bases. J gave up 4 bases and V 2 bases, and 3 bases lay outside the gene matches. Germline lookup yields CDR1 SGHAT and CDR2 FQNNGV. The CDR3 contains 15 residues. The CDR3 bases are TGTGCCAGCAGCTTACGGACAGGGGGCAGAGAGACCCAGTACTTC. It codes for CASSLRTGGRETQYF.

The chain couples TRBV30 to TRBJ1-2, with D possibly matching TRBD1 (6 bases). The germline gives CDR1 GTSNPN, CDR2 SVGIG (reference sequence). V was clipped by 4 bases and J by 4 bases, with 13 bases between them. The CDR3 is 13 residues long. The CDR3 DNA is TGTGCCTGGACGTTGACAGGAAGCTATGGCTACACCTTC. Its translation is CAWTLTGSYGYTF.

The chain carries TRBV2 and TRBJ1-5; D is perhaps TRBD1 (5 bases). CDR1 and CDR2 (germline): SNHLY, FYNNEI. V was trimmed by 3 bases and J by 3 bases, leaving 12 bases between them. The CDR3 spans 15 residues. The CDR3 sequence: CASSEGREDNQPQHF. The CDR3 bases are TGTGCCAGCAGTGAGGGGCGGGAGGACAATCAGCCCCAGCATTTT.

V and J are TRBV7-6 and TRBJ2-3, with 11 nucleotides matching TRBD2. From germline, CDR1 is SGHVS and CDR2 FNYEAQ. V lost 1 base, J lost 4 bases, and 4 bases stayed unmatched. The CDR3 extends over 16 amino acids. The CDR3 here is CASSLDSGRGSDTQYF. The CDR3 nucleotides read TGTGCCAGCAGCTTAGATAGCGGGAGGGGGTCAGATACGCAGTATTTT.

The rearrangement links TRBV15 to TRBJ1-4; unclear D gene. The germline V gene encodes CDR1 LNHNV and CDR2 YYDKDF (reference sequence). Trimming cost V 2 bases and J 5 bases, with 9 bases left between them. CDR3 length: 14 amino acids. The CDR3 DNA reads TGTGCCACCAGCAGACAGGCCACAAATGAAAAACTGTTTTTT. Protein sequence: CATSRQATNEKLFF.

The chain is built from TRBV3-1 and TRBJ1-2; D unresolved. In germline, CDR1 is LGHDT, CDR2 YNNKEL (reference sequence). The CDR3 spans 14 residues. V dropped 1 base and J dropped 2 bases, with 8 bases sitting between them. The CDR3: CASSQALGNYGYTF. CDR3 nucleotides: TGTGCCAGCAGCCAAGCACTGGGAAACTATGGCTACACCTTC.

The chain combines TRBV15 with TRBJ2-3, with 8 bases identical to TRBD2. Germline assignment: CDR1 LNHNV and CDR2 YYDKDF (reference sequence). V was pared by 7 bases and J by 1 base, with 7 bases of the junction left unmatched. There are 15 residues in the CDR3. This CDR3 is CATKPGLVGTDTQYF. The CDR3 nucleotides are TGTGCCACCAAACCGGGACTAGTGGGCACAGATACGCAGTATTTT.

CDR3 region: CASSFTASRYEQYF. CDR3 nucleotides: TGTGCCAGCAGTTTTACAGCGTCCCGGTACGAGCAGTACTTC. The V gene is TRBV27, the J gene TRBJ2-7; D unclear. Trimming took 3 bases from V and 4 from J, leaving 13 bases between them. The length of the CDR3 is 14 residues. Germline V CDR1 and CDR2: MNHEY, SMNVEV (reference sequence).

The chain combines TRBV12-3 or TRBV12-4 with TRBJ1-1; D is ambiguous. This CDR3 contains 14 residues. V dropped 3 bases and J dropped 1 base, with 9 bases sitting between them. For the CDR3, the DNA is TGTGCCAGCAGTTTGTCTGCACAGAACACTGAAGCTTTCTTT. Translated, it gives CASSLSAQNTEAFF.

The chain employs TRBV27 and TRBJ1-4; 7 positions agree with TRBD1. The CDR3 loop spans 13 amino acids. The junction had 2 bases not matched to a gene; V was cut back by 0 bases and J by 10 bases. CDR1 is MNHEY, CDR2 SMNVEV, per germline (reference sequence). CDR3 nucleotides: TGTGCCAGCAGTTTATCCCGGACAGGAAAACTGTTTTTT. Encoded protein: CASSLSRTGKLFF.

The sample holds one count of this clonotype. This rearrangement joins TRBV28 to TRBJ2-7; D gene uncertain. The germline V gene has CDR1 MDHEN and CDR2 SYDVKM. The CDR3 has 19 residues. V shed 6 bases and J shed 2 bases, with 29 bases lying between them. The CDR3 spells CASSPKTDTIGWWAYEQYF. The CDR3, as DNA: TGTGCCAGCAGCCCAAAAACCGACACTATTGGCTGGTGGGCCTACGAGCAGTACTTC.

The CDR3 DNA follows: TGTGCCAGCAGCTTCAACCTACTAGCGGGATACTACAATGAGCAGTTCTTC. Protein product: CASSFNLLAGYYNEQFF. This rearrangement joins TRBV11-2 to TRBJ2-1, with TRBD2 identical over 10 bases. V lost 3 bases and J lost 3; bases outside the gene matches: 8. The CDR3 extends over 17 amino acids. Germline V lookup: CDR1 SGHAT, CDR2 FQNNGV.

The chain is built from TRBV9 and TRBJ2-3; TRBD2 matches 7 bases. The V and J ends lost 0 bases and 5 bases, in that order; junction bases with no gene match: 6. Germline CDR1 is SGDLS and CDR2 is YYNGEE. The length of the CDR3 is 15 residues. The DNA of the CDR3 is TGTGCCAGCAGCGTAGCTAGTCTAGCGGAAGATACGCAGTATTTT. It is translated as CASSVASLAEDTQYF.

The chain combines TRBV27 with TRBJ1-4, with 7 bases that match TRBD1. V dropped 4 bases and J dropped 8; count of bases not matched to a gene: 10. Looked up from germline, CDR1 is MNHEY and CDR2 is SMNVEV (reference sequence). This CDR3 has 15 amino acids. Here the CDR3 DNA reads TGTGCCAGCAGTTACGGAGACAGGGCCGGGGAAAAACTGTTTTTT. It translates to CASSYGDRAGEKLFF.